The 4 T cell receptor beta chains below come from one sample, sequenced in a study of radiation and T cells in renal cell carcinoma. Time point denoted: blood 2 weeks post-SBRT. Specified treatment: 15 Gy SBRT to primary tumor, nephrectomy 4 weeks later. Repertoires were generated with immunoSEQ multiplex PCR, while TCRdb's copy carries only in-frame clones and drops some. The sample yields 60,000 to 80,000 clones, around 76% seen once. Sequencing was performed on blood, taken from a patient whose treatment included radiotherapy and nephrectomy. These receptors all stem from a man between 60 and 75 years old with renal cell carcinoma.

V gene TRBV28 combines with J gene TRBJ2-7; 8 nucleotides line up with TRBD1. The CDR3 is made up of 12 amino acids. The germline V gene has CDR1 MDHEN and CDR2 SYDVKM. V lost 8 bases to trimming and J lost 1 base; unmatched junction nucleotides: 1. In DNA, the CDR3 is TGTGCCAGCGGACAGGGATCCTACGAGCAGTACTTC. Translated: CASGQGSYEQYF.

The chain is built from TRBV19 and TRBJ2-5, with 8 bases matching TRBD1. The closer fit of TRBJ2-7 to the DNA end suggests the J call may be wrong. Germline loops: CDR1 LNHDA, CDR2 SQIVND (reference sequence). This CDR3 spans 13 amino acids. Here the CDR3 reads CASRQQGDYEQYF. Here the CDR3 DNA reads TGTGCCAGTAGGCAACAGGGGGACTACGAGCAGTACTTC.

J is TRBJ1-3 and V is TRBV2, with a tentative D call TRBD1 (5 bases). The CDR3 totals 15 residues. V was pared by 1 base and J by 0 bases, with 7 bases between. Germline lookup yields CDR1 SNHLY and CDR2 FYNNEI. The CDR3 bases are TGTGCCAGCAGTGAAGACAGGAGCTCTGGAAACACCATATATTTT. Its protein is CASSEDRSSGNTIYF.

The chain joins TRBV6-5 to TRBJ1-1, with D unresolved. CDR1 is MNHEY and CDR2 is SVGAGI in the germline V gene. The CDR3 totals 11 residues. Trimming shortened V by 7 bases and J by 1 base, and 4 bases separated the two germline ends. The CDR3 sequence: CASMRNTEAFF. CDR3 DNA: TGTGCCAGCATGAGGAACACTGAAGCTTTCTTT.